The 2 T cell receptor beta chains given below trace back to one sample, sequenced in a study of control samples from healthy donors and cancer patients. Profiled with immunoSEQ multiplex PCR; TCRdb holds only in-frame clones, not every one. Altogether tens of thousands of clones are present, roughly four fifths being singletons, with the ten largest covering roughly 9.8%. Sequencing input: blood. The receptor set was obtained from a woman in her fifties or sixties in good health.

This clone has a single count. The gene calls are TRBV3-1 (or the pseudogene TRBV3-2) and TRBJ2-2; D is undetermined. Trimming left V 6 bases short and J 6 bases short, with 5 bases between. Germline V gene data show CDR1 as LGHDT and CDR2 as YNNKEL (reference sequence). The CDR3 is made up of 11 amino acids. DNA for the CDR3: TGTGCCAGCAGTTCGTCCGGGGAGCTGTTTTTT. Protein product: CASSSSGELFF.

The CDR3 region is CASSQGIGGRTDTQYF. The CDR3 DNA reads as TGTGCCAGCAGCCAAGGGATCGGGGGACGCACAGATACGCAGTATTTT. This chain connects TRBV4-2 to TRBJ2-3, with D perhaps TRBD2 (6 bases). The germline gives CDR1 LGHNA, CDR2 YNFKEQ. CDR3 length: 16 residues. The V end was cut by 1 base, the J end by 1 base, with 12 bases between.